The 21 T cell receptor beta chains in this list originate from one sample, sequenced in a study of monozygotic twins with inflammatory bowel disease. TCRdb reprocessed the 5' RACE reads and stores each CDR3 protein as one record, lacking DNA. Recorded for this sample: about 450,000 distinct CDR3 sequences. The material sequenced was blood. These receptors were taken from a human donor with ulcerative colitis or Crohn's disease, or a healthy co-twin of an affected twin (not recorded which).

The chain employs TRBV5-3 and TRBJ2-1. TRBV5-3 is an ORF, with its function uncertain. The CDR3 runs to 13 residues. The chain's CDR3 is CARSLRSKTGQFF.

CDR3 in amino acids: CASSSQGAVGNQPQHF. V usage is TRBV7-2 and J usage is TRBJ1-5; TCRdb selects TRBD1, and the lack of DNA leaves this call unchecked. Germline CDR1 is SGHTA and CDR2 is FQGNSA. CDR3 size: 16 residues.

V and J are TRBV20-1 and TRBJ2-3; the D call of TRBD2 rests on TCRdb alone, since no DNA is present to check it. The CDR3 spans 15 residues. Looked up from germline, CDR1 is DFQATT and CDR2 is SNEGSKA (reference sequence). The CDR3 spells CSARIATSPTDTQYF.

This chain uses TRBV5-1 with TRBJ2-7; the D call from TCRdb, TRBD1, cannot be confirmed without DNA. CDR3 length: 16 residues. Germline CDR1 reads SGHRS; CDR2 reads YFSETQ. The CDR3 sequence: CASSSLTGGSSYEQYF.

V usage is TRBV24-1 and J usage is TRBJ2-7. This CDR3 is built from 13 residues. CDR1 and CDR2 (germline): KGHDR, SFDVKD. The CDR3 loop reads CATSAESSYEQYF.

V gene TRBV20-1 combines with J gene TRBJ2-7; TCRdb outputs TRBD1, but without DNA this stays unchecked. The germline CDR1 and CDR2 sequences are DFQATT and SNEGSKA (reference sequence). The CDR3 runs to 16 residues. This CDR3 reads CSARDFGWGTGYEQYF.

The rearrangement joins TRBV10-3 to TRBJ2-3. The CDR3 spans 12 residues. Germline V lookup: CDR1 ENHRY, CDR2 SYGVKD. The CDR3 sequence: CAISDGPDTQYF.

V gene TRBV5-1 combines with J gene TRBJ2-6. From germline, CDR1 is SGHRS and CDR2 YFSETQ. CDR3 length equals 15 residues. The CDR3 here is CASSLGVLGANVLTF.

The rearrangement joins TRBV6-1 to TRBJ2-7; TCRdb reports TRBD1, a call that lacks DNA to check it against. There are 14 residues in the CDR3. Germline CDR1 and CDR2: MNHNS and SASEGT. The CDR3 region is CASPSGTVGYEQYF.

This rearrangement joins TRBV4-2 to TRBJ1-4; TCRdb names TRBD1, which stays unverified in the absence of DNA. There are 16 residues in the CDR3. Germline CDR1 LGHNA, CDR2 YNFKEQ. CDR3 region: CASSRNYRGANEKLFF.

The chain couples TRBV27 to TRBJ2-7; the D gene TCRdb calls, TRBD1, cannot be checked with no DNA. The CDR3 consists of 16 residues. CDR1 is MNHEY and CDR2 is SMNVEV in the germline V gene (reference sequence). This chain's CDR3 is CASSSVQGAIGYEQYF.

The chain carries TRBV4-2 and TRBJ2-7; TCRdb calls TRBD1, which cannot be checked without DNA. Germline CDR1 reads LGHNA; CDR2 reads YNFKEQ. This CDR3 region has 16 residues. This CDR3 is CASSQEATTGGYEQYF.

Here the CDR3 reads CASSYSQAGNQPQHF. The chain is built from TRBV6-5 and TRBJ1-5. The CDR3 consists of 15 residues. Germline V CDR1 and CDR2: MNHEY, SVGAGI.

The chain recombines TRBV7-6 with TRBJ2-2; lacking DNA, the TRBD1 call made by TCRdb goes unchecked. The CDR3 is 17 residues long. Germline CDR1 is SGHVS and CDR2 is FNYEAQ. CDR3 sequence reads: CASSLTSGTVNTGELFF.

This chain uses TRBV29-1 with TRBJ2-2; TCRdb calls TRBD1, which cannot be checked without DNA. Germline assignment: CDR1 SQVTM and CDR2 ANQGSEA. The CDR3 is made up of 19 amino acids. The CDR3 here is CSVEDRLPGTVSQNGELFF.

Here the CDR3 reads CASRLGGDQPQHF. The rearrangement links TRBV7-2 to TRBJ1-5; as DNA is missing, the TRBD1 call by TCRdb cannot be tested. Germline V lookup: CDR1 SGHTA, CDR2 FQGNSA. This CDR3 is built from 13 residues.

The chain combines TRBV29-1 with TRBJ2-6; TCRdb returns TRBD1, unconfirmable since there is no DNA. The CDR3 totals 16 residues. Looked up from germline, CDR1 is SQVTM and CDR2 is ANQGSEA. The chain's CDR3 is CSVGHGGATGANVLTF. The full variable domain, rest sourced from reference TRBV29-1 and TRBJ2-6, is SAVISQKPSRDICQRGTSLTIQCQVDSQVTMMFWYRQQPGQSLTLIATANQGSEATYESGFVIDKFPISRPNLTFSTLTVSNMSPEDSSIYLCSVGHGGATGANVLTFGAGSRLTVL.

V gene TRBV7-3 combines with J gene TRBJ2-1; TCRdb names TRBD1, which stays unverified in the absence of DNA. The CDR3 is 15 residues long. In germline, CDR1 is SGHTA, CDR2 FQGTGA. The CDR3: CASSWTGGSSDEQFF.

The CDR3: CASSRDTTSYEQYF. The chain recombines TRBV18 with TRBJ2-7; TCRdb's D call of TRBD1 is untestable without DNA. CDR1 is KGHSH, CDR2 LQKENI, per germline. This CDR3 contains 14 residues.

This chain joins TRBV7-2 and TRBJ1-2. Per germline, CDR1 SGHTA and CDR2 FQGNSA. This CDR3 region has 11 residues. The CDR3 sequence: CASSQASSSAF.

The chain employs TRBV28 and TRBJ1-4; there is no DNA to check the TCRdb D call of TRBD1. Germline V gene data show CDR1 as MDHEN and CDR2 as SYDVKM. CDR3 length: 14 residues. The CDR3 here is CASSLTDRNEKLFF.